This T cell receptor beta chain came from a study of human T cells and chemical hapten exposure. Study background: DPC 0.01% went on the upper back by patch test, with reading at 6 days.

Whole-study results and caveats: Controls had significantly fewer large CDR3 similarity clusters than were formed by expanded TCRs. DPC sensitization did not alter TCRs above 1 in 1000 frequency.

Germline CDR1 SGHRS, CDR2 YFSETQ. CDR3 length: 16 amino acids. J lost 0 bases, V lost 1 base, and 4 bases had no gene match. The sample holds many counts of this clonotype. Its antigen remains unknown. Time point here: patch test 2, 6 weeks after DPC sensitization. Treatment here: therapeutic diphenylcyclopropenone sensitization with weekly scalp DPC. Per the study methods: From roughly 23,000 to 700,000 TCRs were found per sample, with a median of about 100,000. TCRdb re-analysed the RACE reads in MiXCR, keeping a single row per CDR3 protein. TCRdb's processing, not the authors' own work, is the source of the V and J calls. The sample lists fewer than 90,000 distinct CDR3 sequences, around 6.7% occurring once.

This sequence originates from a woman aged 25 to 39 with alopecia areata. Some clones in this sample may be carry-over from other donors' samples. Sequenced material: whole blood, taken in connection with sensitization to the hapten diphenylcyclopropenone (DPC). The rearrangement links TRBV5-1 to TRBJ2-3, with TRBD2 identical over 8 bases. CDR3 DNA sequence: TGCGCCAGCAGCTTGTATAGCGGGGCTAGCACAGATACGCAGTATTTT. Its translation: CASSLYSGASTDTQYF.